This TCR beta chain was sequenced during a study of CD8+ T cells in alopecia areata. General study points: Scalp clonality, together with expanded CD8+ clones among the top 100, fell significantly with tofacitinib.

This clone was counted once. Its target is unknown. Following extraction, RNA underwent reverse transcription to cDNA, which served as the sequencing template. Assay used: immunoSEQ multiplex PCR; TCRdb lists only in-frame clones, some missing. The sample consists of 60,000 to 85,000 clones, around 61% of them appearing once. Per germline, CDR1 MGHRA and CDR2 YSYEKL. This CDR3 contains 16 residues. The V segment lost 0 bases and the J segment 5 bases; nucleotides outside the gene matches: 7. Treatment in this sample: oral pan-JAK inhibitor, 5-10 mg twice daily. Punch biopsies of lesional scalp, plus peripheral blood, were taken from alopecia areata patients. It was from PBMCs that CD4+ and CD8+ T cells were sorted.

The sample here was CD8+ T cells sorted from blood, taken at week 24, from a patient treated with tofacitinib. This sequence originates from a human donor with alopecia areata. The chain uses TRBV4-1 and TRBJ2-5, with 9 positions matching TRBD2. CDR3 nucleotides: TGCGCCAGCAGCCAAGATCCTAGCGGGAATGGGGAGACCCAGTACTTC. Amino acids: CASSQDPSGNGETQYF.